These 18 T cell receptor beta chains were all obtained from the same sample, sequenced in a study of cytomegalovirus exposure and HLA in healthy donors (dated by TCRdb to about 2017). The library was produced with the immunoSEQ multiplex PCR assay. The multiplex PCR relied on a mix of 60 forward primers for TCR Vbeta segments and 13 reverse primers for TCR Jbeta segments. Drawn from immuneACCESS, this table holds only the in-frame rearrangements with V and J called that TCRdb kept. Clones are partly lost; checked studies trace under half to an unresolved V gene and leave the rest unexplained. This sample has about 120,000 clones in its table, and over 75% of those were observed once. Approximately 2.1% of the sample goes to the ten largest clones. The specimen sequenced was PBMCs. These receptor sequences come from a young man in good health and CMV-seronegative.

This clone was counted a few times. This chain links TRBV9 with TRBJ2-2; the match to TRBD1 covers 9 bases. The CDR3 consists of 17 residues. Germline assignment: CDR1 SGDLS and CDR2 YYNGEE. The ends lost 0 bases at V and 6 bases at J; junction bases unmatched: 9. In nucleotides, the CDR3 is TGTGCCAGCAGCGTAGCGCAACAGGGGGCAGGGGCCGGGGAGCTGTTTTTT. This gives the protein CASSVAQQGAGAGELFF. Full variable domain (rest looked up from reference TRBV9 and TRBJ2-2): DSGVTQTPKHLITATGQRVTLRCSPRSGDLSVYWYQQSLDQGLQFLIQYYNGEERAKGNILERFSAQQFPDLHSELNLSSLELGDSALYFCASSVAQQGAGAGELFFGEGSRLTVL.

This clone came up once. The DNA of the CDR3 is TGTGCCAGCAGATCGACAGGGGGCAGCTCCTACGAGCAGTACTTC. Translation gives CASRSTGGSSYEQYF. This chain links TRBV7-9 with TRBJ2-5; 10 bases map to TRBD1. The closer fit of TRBJ2-7 to the DNA end suggests the J call may be wrong. Germline CDR1 and CDR2: SEHNR and FQNEAQ (reference sequence). This CDR3 spans 15 amino acids.

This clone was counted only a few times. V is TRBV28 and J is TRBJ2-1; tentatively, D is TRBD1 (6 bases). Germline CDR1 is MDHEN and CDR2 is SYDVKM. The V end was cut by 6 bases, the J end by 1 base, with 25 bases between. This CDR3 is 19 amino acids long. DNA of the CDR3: TGTGCCAGCAGCCCAAGGGGGTGGGGGTCGAGAGGGTCCTACAATGAGCAGTTCTTC. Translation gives CASSPRGWGSRGSYNEQFF.

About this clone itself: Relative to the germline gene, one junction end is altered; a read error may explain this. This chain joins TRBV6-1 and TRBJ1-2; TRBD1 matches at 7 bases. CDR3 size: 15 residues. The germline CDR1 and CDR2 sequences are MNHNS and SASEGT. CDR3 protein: CASPTEGQNNYGYTF. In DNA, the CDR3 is TGTGCCAGCCCTACCGAGGGACAGAATAACTATGGCTACACTTTC.

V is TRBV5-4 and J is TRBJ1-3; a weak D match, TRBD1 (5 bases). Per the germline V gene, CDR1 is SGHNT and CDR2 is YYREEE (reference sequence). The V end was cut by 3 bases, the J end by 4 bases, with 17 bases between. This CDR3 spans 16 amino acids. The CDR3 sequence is CASSSAGGGNGNTIYF. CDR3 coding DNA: TGTGCCAGCAGCTCGGCCGGGGGGGGGAACGGAAACACCATATATTTT.

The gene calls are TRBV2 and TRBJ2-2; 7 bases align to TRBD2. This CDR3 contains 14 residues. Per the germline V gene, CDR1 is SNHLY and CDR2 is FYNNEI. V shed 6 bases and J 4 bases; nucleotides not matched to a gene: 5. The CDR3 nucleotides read TGTGCCAGCAGGACGCTAGCGGTCACCGGGGAGCTGTTTTTT. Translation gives CASRTLAVTGELFF.

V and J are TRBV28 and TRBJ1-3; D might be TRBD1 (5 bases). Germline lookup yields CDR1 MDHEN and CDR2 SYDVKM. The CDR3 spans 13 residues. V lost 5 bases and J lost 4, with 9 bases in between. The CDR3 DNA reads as TGTGCCAGCAGTCCGGGGGGAGGAAACACCATATATTTT. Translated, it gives CASSPGGGNTIYF.

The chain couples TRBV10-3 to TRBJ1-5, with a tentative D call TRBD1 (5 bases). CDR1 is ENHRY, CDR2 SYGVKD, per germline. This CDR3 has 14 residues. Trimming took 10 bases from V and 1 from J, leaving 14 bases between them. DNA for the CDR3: TGTGCCACCAAGGGGCAGGTAAGCAATCAGCCCCAGCATTTT. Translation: CATKGQVSNQPQHF.

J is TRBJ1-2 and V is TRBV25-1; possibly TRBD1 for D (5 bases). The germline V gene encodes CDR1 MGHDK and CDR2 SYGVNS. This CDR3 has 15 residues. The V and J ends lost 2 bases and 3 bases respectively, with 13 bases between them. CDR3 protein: CASSESGGTDYGYTF. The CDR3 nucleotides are TGTGCCAGCAGTGAAAGTGGCGGGACGGACTATGGCTACACCTTC.

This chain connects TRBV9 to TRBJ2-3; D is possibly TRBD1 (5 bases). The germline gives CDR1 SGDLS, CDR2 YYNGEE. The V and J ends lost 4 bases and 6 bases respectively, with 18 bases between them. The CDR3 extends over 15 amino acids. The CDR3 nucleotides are TGTGCCAGCAGCTCTCCCTCAGGGTCATGGGATACGCAGTATTTT. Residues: CASSSPSGSWDTQYF.

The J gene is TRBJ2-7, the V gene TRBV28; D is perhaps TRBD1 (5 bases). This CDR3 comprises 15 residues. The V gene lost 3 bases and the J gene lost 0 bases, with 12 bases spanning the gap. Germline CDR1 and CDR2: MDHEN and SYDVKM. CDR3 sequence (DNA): TGTGCCAGCAGTTTCAGAGCCAGGGTCTCCTACGAGCAGTACTTC. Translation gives CASSFRARVSYEQYF.

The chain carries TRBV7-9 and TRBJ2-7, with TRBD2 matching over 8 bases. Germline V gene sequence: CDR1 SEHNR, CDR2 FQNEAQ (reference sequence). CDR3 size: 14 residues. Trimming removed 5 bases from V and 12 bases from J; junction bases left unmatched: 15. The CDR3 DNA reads TGTGCCAGCAGCCCCAGGCGGAGCGGGGGTACCTGGTACTTC. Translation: CASSPRRSGGTWYF.

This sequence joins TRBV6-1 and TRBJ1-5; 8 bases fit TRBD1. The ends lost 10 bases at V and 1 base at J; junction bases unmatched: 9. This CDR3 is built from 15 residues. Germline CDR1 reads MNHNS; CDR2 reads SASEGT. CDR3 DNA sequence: TGTGCCATCGACCTGACAGGGGCGAGCAATCAGCCCCAGCATTTT. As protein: CAIDLTGASNQPQHF.

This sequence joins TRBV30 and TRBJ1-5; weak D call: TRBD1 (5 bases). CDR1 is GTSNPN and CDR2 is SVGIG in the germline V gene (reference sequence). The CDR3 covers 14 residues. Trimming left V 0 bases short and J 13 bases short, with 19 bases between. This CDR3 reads CAWSVSGWGGGQHF. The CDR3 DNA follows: TGTGCCTGGAGTGTCTCGGGTTGGGGGGGTGGGCAGCATTTT. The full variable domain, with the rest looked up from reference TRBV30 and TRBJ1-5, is SQTIHQWPATLVQPVGSPLSLECTVEGTSNPNLYWYRQAAGRGLQLLFYSVGIGQISSEVPQNLSASRPQDRQFILSSKKLLLSDSGFYLCAWSVSGWGGGQHFGDGTRLSIL.

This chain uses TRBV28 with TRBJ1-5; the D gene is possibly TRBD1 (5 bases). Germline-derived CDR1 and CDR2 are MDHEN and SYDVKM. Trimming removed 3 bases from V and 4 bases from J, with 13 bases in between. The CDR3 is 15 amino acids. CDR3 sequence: CASSFRAGVNQPQHF. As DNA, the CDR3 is TGTGCCAGCAGTTTCAGGGCTGGAGTGAATCAGCCCCAGCATTTT.

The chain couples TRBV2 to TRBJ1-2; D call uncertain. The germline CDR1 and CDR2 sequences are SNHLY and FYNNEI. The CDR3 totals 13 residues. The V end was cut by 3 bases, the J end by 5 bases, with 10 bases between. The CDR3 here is CASSDRGGYGYTF. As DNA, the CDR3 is TGTGCCAGCAGTGATCGGGGAGGTTATGGCTACACCTTC.

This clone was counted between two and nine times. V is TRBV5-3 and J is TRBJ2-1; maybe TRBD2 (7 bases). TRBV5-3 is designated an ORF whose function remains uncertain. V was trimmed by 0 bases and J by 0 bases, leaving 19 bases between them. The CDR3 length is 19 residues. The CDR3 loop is CARSLAVRWRGLSYNEQFF. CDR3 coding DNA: TGTGCCAGAAGCTTGGCAGTCAGGTGGCGGGGGCTCTCCTACAATGAGCAGTTCTTC.

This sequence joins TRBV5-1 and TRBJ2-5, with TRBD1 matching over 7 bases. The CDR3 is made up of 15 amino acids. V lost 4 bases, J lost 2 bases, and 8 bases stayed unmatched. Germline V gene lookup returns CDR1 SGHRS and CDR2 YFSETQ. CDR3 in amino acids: CASSPRGLRQETQYF. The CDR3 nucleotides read TGCGCCAGCAGCCCTAGGGGGCTCAGACAAGAGACCCAGTACTTC.